These T cell receptor beta chains were read from a single sample in a study of beta chain features in type 1 diabetes. The protocol was immunoSEQ multiplex PCR, while the TCRdb copy is restricted to in-frame clones and leaves out a portion. Of approximately 110,000 clones listed, about two fifths were seen once; the top ten hold roughly 0.064%. Sequencing input: stem cell memory CD4+ T cells from blood. The receptors stem from a young woman in good health. CDR3s include the opening cysteine and the closing phenylalanine or tryptophan. A D gene is named only where the DNA matches it firmly. Size tells how often a clone was seen (once, few, many) or the class of an expanded clone, and some rows leave it out.

J gene,V gene,D gene,clone size,CDR3 DNA,CDR3 protein
TRBJ2-1,TRBV5-1,.,.,TGCGCCAGCAGCCTCCTTACGGGAAGCTCCTACAATGAGCAGTTCTTC,CASSLLTGSSYNEQFF
TRBJ2-7,TRBV7-9,.,.,TGTGCCAGCAGCTCAACCGGGTTGCCCTACGAGCAGTACTTC,CASSSTGLPYEQYF
TRBJ2-7,TRBV5-6,.,.,TGTGCCAGCAGCTTGGGGGGCACTTCTCGCTACGAGCAGTACTTC,CASSLGGTSRYEQYF
TRBJ2-3,TRBV27,TRBD2,.,TGTGCCAGCAGTTCGGCGGGAGGCCCCACAGATACGCAGTATTTT,CASSSAGGPTDTQYF
TRBJ1-2,TRBV10-3,TRBD1,few,TGTGCCATCAGTGAAACTGGACAGGGCTATGGCTACACCTTC,CAISETGQGYGYTF
TRBJ1-4,TRBV18,.,few,TGTGCCAGCTCAAATGACAGAACTGAAAAACTGTTTTTT,CASSNDRTEKLFF
TRBJ1-5,TRBV28,.,.,TGTGCCAGCACTGAGCGCAATCAGCCCCAGCATTTT,CASTERNQPQHF
TRBJ2-5,TRBV19,.,.,TGTGCCAGTAGTATCAGAGGGAGGTTAGAGACCCAGTACTTC,CASSIRGRLETQYF
TRBJ2-7,TRBV19,TRBD2,.,TGTGCCAGTAGTAGACTAGCGGGAGGAACACGCTACGAGCAGTACTTC,CASSRLAGGTRYEQYF
TRBJ2-7,TRBV7-9,TRBD2,.,TGTGCCAGCAGCTACGGACATCCGGGACTAGCGGGGTCCTACGAGCAGTACTTC,CASSYGHPGLAGSYEQYF
TRBJ2-7,TRBV19,.,.,TGTGCCAGTAGCAGGGGGGACAGCCGGTACGAGCAGTACTTC,CASSRGDSRYEQYF
TRBJ2-7,TRBV15,TRBD1,.,TGTGCCACCAGCCCCATGGTGGGACAGGGCGCATACGAGCAGTACTTC,CATSPMVGQGAYEQYF
TRBJ2-6,TRBV18,TRBD1,few,TGTGCCAGCTCACTCCATACCATGGGACAGTTCACTGGGGCCAACGTCCTGACTTTC,CASSLHTMGQFTGANVLTF
TRBJ2-7,TRBV4-2,.,.,TGTGCCAGCAGCCAAGATCGAACAACAACCTACGAGCAGTACTTC,CASSQDRTTTYEQYF
TRBJ1-1,TRBV5-1,TRBD1,few,TGCGCCACCAACAGGGGGGGTCGACGGGACACTGAAGCTTTCTTT,CATNRGGRRDTEAFF
TRBJ1-2,TRBV19,.,few,TGTGCCAGTAGTATCCCGGCAGGGCTACAAGGCTACACCTTC,CASSIPAGLQGYTF
TRBJ2-1,TRBV28,TRBD2,.,TGTGCCAGCAGTTTTGGAGGACTAGCGGGAAACAATGAGCAGTTCTTC,CASSFGGLAGNNEQFF
TRBJ1-1,TRBV5-4,.,.,TGTGCCAGCAGCTTTCGGAGAAACACTGAAGCTTTCTTT,CASSFRRNTEAFF
TRBJ2-1,TRBV7-6,TRBD2,.,TGTGCCAGCAGCCTCAGGACTAGCGGGACCCCCTACAATGAGCAGTTCTTC,CASSLRTSGTPYNEQFF
TRBJ2-7,TRBV19,.,few,TGTGCCAGTAGTGGAAGGGACTGGCCAAACTACGAGCAGTACTTC,CASSGRDWPNYEQYF
TRBJ1-1,TRBV28,TRBD1,.,TGTGCCAGCAGTTACGTCAGAGGGACAGTGAACACTGAAGCTTTCTTT,CASSYVRGTVNTEAFF
TRBJ2-1,TRBV5-1,.,.,TGCGCCAGCAGCTTGCGGGGTAGGCAGTTCTTC,CASSLRGRQFF
TRBJ2-3,TRBV28,TRBD1,few,TGTGCCAGCAGTTCCGGACAGGGAGCCCCAGATACGCAGTATTTT,CASSSGQGAPDTQYF
TRBJ2-7,TRBV28,.,few,TGTGCCAGCAGTCCTGTAGGAGGGTATGAGCAGTACTTC,CASSPVGGYEQYF
TRBJ2-2,TRBV5-6,TRBD1,few,TGTGCCAGCAGCCCACGCGCCCTGGACAGGCCGGGGACCGGGGAGCTGTTTTTT,CASSPRALDRPGTGELFF
TRBJ1-4,TRBV11-2,.,few,TGTGCCAGCAGCTTAGGGGCCGGTAATGAAAAACTGTTTTTT,CASSLGAGNEKLFF
TRBJ2-1,TRBV7-9,TRBD2,few,TGTGCCAGCAGCTTAAATCGGTTGCGGGAGGGAAACAATGAGCAGTTCTTC,CASSLNRLREGNNEQFF
TRBJ2-6,TRBV4-2,.,.,TGTGCCAGCAGCTTCGCAGTGATCTCTGGGGCCAACGTCCTGACTTTC,CASSFAVISGANVLTF
TRBJ2-1,TRBV9,TRBD1,.,TGTGCCAGCACCCAGCCGGGACAGGGGTCATATGAGCAGTTCTTC,CASTQPGQGSYEQFF
TRBJ2-7,TRBV7-2,TRBD2,few,TGTGCCAGCAGGGGGGGGAACTCCTACGAGCAGTACTTC,CASRGGNSYEQYF
TRBJ1-1,TRBV18,.,.,TGTGCCAGCTCACCACAGGGGGAGACTGAAGCTTTCTTT,CASSPQGETEAFF
TRBJ2-5,TRBV9,TRBD1,.,TGTGCCAGCAGCGTCCGGACAGGGGCGGAGACCCAGTACTTC,CASSVRTGAETQYF
TRBJ1-1,TRBV28,.,few,TGTGCCAGCACCCTCCGACAGGCGGCTGAAGCTTTCTTT,CASTLRQAAEAFF
TRBJ2-7,TRBV10-3,.,few,TGTGCCATCAGTTCGCAGGGGATGAACGAGCAGTACTTC,CAISSQGMNEQYF
TRBJ1-1,TRBV4-1,.,few,TGCGCCAGCCGCCCGGTGGGGGGGCCCGGGGTAATGCGAGCTTTCTTT,CASRPVGGPGVMRAFF
TRBJ2-7,TRBV7-9,TRBD2,few,TGTGCCAGCAGCTCGGGACTAAACAACCAAAAGCAGTACTTC,CASSSGLNNQKQYF
TRBJ2-1,TRBV2,TRBD2,few,TGTGCCAGTATGGGACTAGCGGGACCCTCGGGTGAGCAGTTCTTC,CASMGLAGPSGEQFF
TRBJ1-5,TRBV7-2,TRBD1,few,TGTGCCAGCAGACAGACAGGGGGGAATCAGCCCCAGCATTTT,CASRQTGGNQPQHF
TRBJ2-2,TRBV5-1,.,.,TGCGCCAGCAGCTTTCGCCAGGCGAACACCGGGGAGCTGTTTTTT,CASSFRQANTGELFF
TRBJ1-4,TRBV4-1,.,.,TGCGCCAGCAGCCGCATGACAGACCTTAATGAAAAACTGTTTTTT,CASSRMTDLNEKLFF
TRBJ2-7,TRBV19,.,.,TGTGCCAGTAGTACCAGGGGTTATGGCTACGAGCAGTACTTC,CASSTRGYGYEQYF
TRBJ1-1,TRBV11-1,TRBD1,few,TGTGCCAGCAGCGCGGGGACAGGGGTTGAAGCTTTCTTT,CASSAGTGVEAFF
TRBJ2-1,TRBV2,.,.,TGTGCCAGCAGTGAGGTGAGGGAGGCGACTAAGGTCTTC,CASSEVREATKVF
TRBJ1-2,TRBV19,TRBD1,.,TGTGCCAGTAGTCCCCTTGGGACAGGCAGTTCGTATGGCTACACCTTC,CASSPLGTGSSYGYTF
TRBJ2-7,TRBV27,TRBD1,.,TGTGCCAGCAGTTTAAGAGGGACAGGGGGACCTTGGGAGCAGTACTTC,CASSLRGTGGPWEQYF
TRBJ2-3,TRBV28,TRBD1,.,TGTGCCAGCAGCCGACAGGGGGTAACAGATACGCAGTATTTT,CASSRQGVTDTQYF
TRBJ2-7,TRBV5-4,.,.,TGTGCCAGCAGCCCCAGGGACACCGGCTCCTACGAGCAGTACTTC,CASSPRDTGSYEQYF